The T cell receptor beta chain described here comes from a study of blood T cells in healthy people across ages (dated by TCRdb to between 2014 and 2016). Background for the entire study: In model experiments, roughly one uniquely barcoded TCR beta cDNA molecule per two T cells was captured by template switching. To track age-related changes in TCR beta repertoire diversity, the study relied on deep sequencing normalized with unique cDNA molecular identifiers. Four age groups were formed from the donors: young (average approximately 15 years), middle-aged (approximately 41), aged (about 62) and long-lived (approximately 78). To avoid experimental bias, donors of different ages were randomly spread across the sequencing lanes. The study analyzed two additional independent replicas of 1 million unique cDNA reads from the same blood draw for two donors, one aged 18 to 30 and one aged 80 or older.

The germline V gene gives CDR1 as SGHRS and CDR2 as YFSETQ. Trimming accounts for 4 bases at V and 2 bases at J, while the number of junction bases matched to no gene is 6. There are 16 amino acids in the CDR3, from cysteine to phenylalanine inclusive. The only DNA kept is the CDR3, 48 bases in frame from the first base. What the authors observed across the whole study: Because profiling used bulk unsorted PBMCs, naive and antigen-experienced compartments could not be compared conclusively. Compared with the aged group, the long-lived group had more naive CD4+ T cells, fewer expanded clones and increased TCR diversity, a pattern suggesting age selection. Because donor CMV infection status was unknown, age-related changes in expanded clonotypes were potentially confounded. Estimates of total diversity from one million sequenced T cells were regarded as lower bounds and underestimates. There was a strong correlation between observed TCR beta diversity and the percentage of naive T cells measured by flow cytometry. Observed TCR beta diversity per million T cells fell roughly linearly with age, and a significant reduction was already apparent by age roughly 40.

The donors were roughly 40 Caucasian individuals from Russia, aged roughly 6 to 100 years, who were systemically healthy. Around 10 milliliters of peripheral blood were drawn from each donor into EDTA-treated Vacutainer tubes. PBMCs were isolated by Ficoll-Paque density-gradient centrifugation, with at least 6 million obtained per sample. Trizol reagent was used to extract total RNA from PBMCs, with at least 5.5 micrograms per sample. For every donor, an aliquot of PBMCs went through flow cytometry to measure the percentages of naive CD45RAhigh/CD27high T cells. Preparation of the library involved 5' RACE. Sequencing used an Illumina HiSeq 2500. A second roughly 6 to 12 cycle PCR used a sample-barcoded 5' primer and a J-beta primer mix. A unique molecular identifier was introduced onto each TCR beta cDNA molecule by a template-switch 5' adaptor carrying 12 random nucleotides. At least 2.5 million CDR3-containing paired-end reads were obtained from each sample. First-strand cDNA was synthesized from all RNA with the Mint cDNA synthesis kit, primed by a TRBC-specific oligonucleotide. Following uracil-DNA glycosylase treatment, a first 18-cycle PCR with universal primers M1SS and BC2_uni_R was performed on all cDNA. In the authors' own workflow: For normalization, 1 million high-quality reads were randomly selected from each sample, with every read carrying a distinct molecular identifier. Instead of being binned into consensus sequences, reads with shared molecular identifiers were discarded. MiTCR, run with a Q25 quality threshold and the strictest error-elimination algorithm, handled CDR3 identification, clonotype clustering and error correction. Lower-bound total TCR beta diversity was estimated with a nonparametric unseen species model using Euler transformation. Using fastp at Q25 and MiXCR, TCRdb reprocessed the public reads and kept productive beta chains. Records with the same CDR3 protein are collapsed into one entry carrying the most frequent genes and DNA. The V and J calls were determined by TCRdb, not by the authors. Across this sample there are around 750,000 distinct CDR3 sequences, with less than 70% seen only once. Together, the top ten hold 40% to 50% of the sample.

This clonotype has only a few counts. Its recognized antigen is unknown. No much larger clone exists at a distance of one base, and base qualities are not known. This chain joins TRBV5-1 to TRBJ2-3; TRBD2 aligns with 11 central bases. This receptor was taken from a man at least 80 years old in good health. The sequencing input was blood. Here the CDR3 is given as CASSAASGRPTDTQYF. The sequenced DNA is TGCGCCAGCAGCGCGGCTAGCGGGAGGCCCACAGATACGCAGTATTTT.